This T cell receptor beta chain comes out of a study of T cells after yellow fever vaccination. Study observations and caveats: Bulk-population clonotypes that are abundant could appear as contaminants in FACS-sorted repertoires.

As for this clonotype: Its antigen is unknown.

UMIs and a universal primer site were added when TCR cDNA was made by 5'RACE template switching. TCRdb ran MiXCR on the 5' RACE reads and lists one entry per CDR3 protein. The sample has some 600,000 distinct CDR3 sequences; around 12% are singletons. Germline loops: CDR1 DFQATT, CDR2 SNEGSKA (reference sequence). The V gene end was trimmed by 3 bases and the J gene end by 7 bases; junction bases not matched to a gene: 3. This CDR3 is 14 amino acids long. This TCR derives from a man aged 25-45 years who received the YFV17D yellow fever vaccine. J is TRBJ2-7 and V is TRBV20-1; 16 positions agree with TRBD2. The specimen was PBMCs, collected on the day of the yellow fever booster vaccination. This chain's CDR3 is CSASRGLAGGEQYF. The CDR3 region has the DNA TGCAGTGCTAGTAGGGGACTAGCGGGAGGGGAGCAGTACTTC.